This TCR beta chain was profiled in a study of cytomegalovirus exposure and HLA in healthy donors. Study-wide points: Across donors, sequencing depth was assumed by presence/absence analyses to be roughly uniform. Accurate prediction of most subjects' HLA-A and HLA-B alleles from TCR beta sequences was reported. Three of the chains that were CMV-associated were confirmed in vitro to be specific for CMV antigens.

This clone was observed a few times. Its antigen is not known. It was with 60 Vbeta and 13 Jbeta primers that the PCR ran. The protocol was immunoSEQ multiplex PCR, while the TCRdb copy is restricted to in-frame clones and leaves out a portion. The table has roughly 230,000 clones, around 90% seen once. The ends lost 5 bases at V and 4 bases at J; junction bases unmatched: 5. The CDR3 consists of 14 residues. CDR1 is ENHRY, CDR2 SYGVKD, per germline. The material sequenced was PBMCs. This TCR was recovered from a girl aged 2-15 years in good health and CMV-seronegative. The chain carries TRBV10-3 and TRBJ1-2, with TRBD1 matching over 9 bases. The CDR3 is CAISPGQGPYGYTF. The CDR3 DNA reads TGTGCCATCAGTCCGGGACAGGGACCCTATGGCTACACCTTC.